Each of the 27 T cell receptor beta chains below was sequenced from the same sample in a study of shared clonotypes between healthy human individuals. Measured with immunoSEQ multiplex PCR; TCRdb has only the in-frame clones, and not every one. The sample holds approximately 2.1 million clones; over 90% are singletons and the top ten take about 0.41%. The sample taken for sequencing was naive CD4+ T cells from PBMCs. Subset reported: CD45RA+ positively selected. Source of these receptors: a man between 18 and 35 years old in good health. Some clones in this sample may be carry-over from other donors' samples.

The genes are TRBV10-3 and TRBJ2-5; 8 bases align to TRBD2. The germline V gene has CDR1 ENHRY and CDR2 SYGVKD. After removal of 9 bases from V and 2 bases from J, the junction contained 11 bases not matched to a gene. The CDR3 spans 15 residues. Written as DNA, the CDR3 is TGTGCCATAACTAGCGGAGGAGGTTCTCAAGAGACCCAGTACTTC. Its protein product is CAITSGGGSQETQYF.

The chain couples TRBV7-9 to TRBJ1-5; 7 bases match TRBD1. V shed 4 bases and J 6 bases; nucleotides not matched to a gene: 9. CDR1 and CDR2 from the germline V gene are SEHNR and FQNEAQ (reference sequence). There are 15 residues in the CDR3. Here the CDR3 DNA reads TGTGCCAGCAGCTCCGGACAGGCCTGGGCTCAGCCCCAGCATTTT. Amino acid sequence: CASSSGQAWAQPQHF.

This chain joins TRBV9 and TRBJ2-7, with TRBD2 identical over 11 bases. The V gene end was trimmed by 4 bases and the J gene end by 2 bases; junction bases not matched to a gene: 20. Germline V CDR1 and CDR2: SGDLS, YYNGEE. This CDR3 comprises 20 residues. This chain's CDR3 is CASSSKETSGSSVAAYEQYF. CDR3 nucleotides: TGTGCCAGCAGCAGCAAAGAAACTAGCGGGAGTTCCGTGGCGGCCTACGAGCAGTACTTC.

V gene TRBV6-1 combines with J gene TRBJ2-5; D could derive from TRBD1 or TRBD2 (6 bases each). Per germline, CDR1 MNHNS and CDR2 SASEGT. V lost 7 bases and J lost 5, with 20 bases in between. There are 15 residues in the CDR3. The CDR3, as DNA: TGTGCCAGCAAGGGTGGGCAAGGGGGGTTCGAGACCCAGTACTTC. Its translation: CASKGGQGGFETQYF.

The V and J genes are TRBV6-5 and TRBJ2-2; no clear D. This CDR3 spans 12 amino acids. Per the germline V gene, CDR1 is MNHEY and CDR2 is SVGAGI. Trimming took off 4 bases at V and 7 bases at J, with 7 bases between the two ends. This CDR3 reads CASSSHVGELFF. The CDR3, as DNA: TGTGCCAGCAGTTCTCATGTCGGGGAGCTGTTTTTT.

The gene calls are TRBV11-3 and TRBJ2-3, with D perhaps TRBD1 (6 bases). This CDR3 contains 15 residues. Trimming stripped 4 bases from V and 2 bases from J, with 13 bases between. CDR1 and CDR2 (germline): SGHNT, YENEEA. CDR3 in amino acids: CASSSDGQSTDTQYF. In DNA, the CDR3 is TGTGCCAGCAGCTCGGACGGACAGTCCACAGATACGCAGTATTTT.

Comments on this clone: The same CDR3 can be traced to other DNA sequences in this sample. The V gene is TRBV5-1, the J gene TRBJ2-5; D remains unclear. V was trimmed by 2 bases and J by 3 bases, leaving 8 bases between them. Germline-derived CDR1 and CDR2 are SGHRS and YFSETQ. The CDR3 has 13 residues. CDR3 in amino acids: CASSFRGEETQYF. The CDR3 DNA is TGCGCCAGCAGCTTCCGTGGGGAAGAGACCCAGTACTTC.

V gene TRBV27 combines with J gene TRBJ1-1, with 9 bases lining up with TRBD1. Looked up from germline, CDR1 is MNHEY and CDR2 is SMNVEV (reference sequence). The CDR3 length is 17 residues. V trimming: 2 bases; J trimming: 4 bases; junction bases outside the gene matches: 11. The CDR3 loop is CASSLQQGAGMGTEAFF. CDR3 nucleotide sequence: TGTGCCAGCAGTTTACAACAGGGGGCCGGGATGGGCACTGAAGCTTTCTTT.

This rearrangement joins TRBV28 to TRBJ2-3; TRBD2 aligns across 11 bases. V was clipped by 4 bases and J by 2 bases; unmatched bases: 11. The CDR3 sequence is 18 residues long. Per the germline V gene, CDR1 is MDHEN and CDR2 is SYDVKM. The CDR3 bases are TGTGCCAGCAGTTCGGCTAGACTAGCGGGAAGGACCACAGATACGCAGTATTTT. It yields the protein CASSSARLAGRTTDTQYF.

The chain combines TRBV7-8 with TRBJ2-2; D is unclear. The germline gives CDR1 SGHVS, CDR2 FQNEAQ. Trimming removed 2 bases from V and 5 bases from J, with 12 bases in between. There are 15 residues in the CDR3. CDR3 residues: CASSLFGPQTGELFF. The DNA of the CDR3 is TGTGCCAGCAGCTTATTCGGCCCTCAAACCGGGGAGCTGTTTTTT.

V gene TRBV7-9 combines with J gene TRBJ2-1, with 15 positions matching TRBD2. Germline V gene lookup returns CDR1 SEHNR and CDR2 FQNEAQ (reference sequence). This CDR3 comprises 14 residues. Trimming at V came to 3 bases and at J to 15 bases, leaving 6 bases not matched to a gene. This CDR3 reads CASSFTGTSGRLFF. The CDR3 DNA reads as TGTGCCAGCAGCTTCACCGGGACTAGCGGGAGGCTGTTCTTC.

V usage is TRBV5-1 and J usage is TRBJ2-7; D could derive from TRBD1 or TRBD2 (5 bases each). Germline CDR1 is SGHRS and CDR2 is YFSETQ. The CDR3 has 15 residues. The V end was cut by 1 base, the J end by 2 bases, with 13 bases between. The CDR3 here is CASSLTGAGTYEQYF. The CDR3 nucleotides are TGCGCCAGCAGCTTGACCGGGGCAGGGACCTACGAGCAGTACTTC.

The chain uses TRBV23-1 and TRBJ2-7; no clear D. TRBV23-1 is treated as an ORF (open reading frame) with a function not yet certain. The ends were cut back, 5 bases at V and 2 bases at J, with 13 bases in the middle. The CDR3 runs 14 residues. In nucleotides, the CDR3 is TGCGCCAGCAGTGGGCCGGAAAATACCTACGAGCAGTACTTC. Translation gives CASSGPENTYEQYF.

The chain uses TRBV28 and TRBJ2-3; 10 nucleotides align to TRBD2. V lost 5 bases, J lost 5 bases, and 10 bases stayed unmatched. In germline, CDR1 is MDHEN, CDR2 SYDVKM. This CDR3 has 16 residues. The CDR3 sequence: CASSTTAGGPVDTQYF. CDR3 nucleotides: TGTGCCAGCAGTACCACAGCGGGAGGGCCTGTAGATACGCAGTATTTT.

V and J are TRBV19 and TRBJ2-7; D might be TRBD1 (5 bases). CDR1 LNHDA and CDR2 SQIVND come from the germline V gene (reference sequence). V was cut by 4 bases and J by 5 bases, with 12 bases left in between. This CDR3 region has 13 residues. The CDR3 is CASSRQRLDEQYF. CDR3 DNA sequence: TGTGCCAGTAGTAGACAGAGACTCGACGAGCAGTACTTC.

The V call is TRBV11-2, the J call TRBJ2-7; TRBD2 matches at 8 bases. V lost 6 bases, J lost 1 base, and 8 bases stayed unmatched. Germline CDR1 reads SGHAT; CDR2 reads FQNNGV. CDR3 length: 15 residues. The CDR3 spells CASRPLAAGSYEQYF. The CDR3 nucleotides are TGTGCCAGCAGACCACTAGCGGCCGGATCCTACGAGCAGTACTTC. The whole variable domain, filled in from reference TRBV11-2 and TRBJ2-7, reads EAGVAQSPRYKIIEKRQSVAFWCNPISGHATLYWYQQILGQGPKLLIQFQNNGVVDDSQLPKDRFSAERLKGVDSTLKIQPAKLEDSAVYLCASRPLAAGSYEQYFGPGTRLTVT.

This chain joins TRBV11-2 and TRBJ2-1; D is perhaps TRBD2 (6 bases). The CDR3 sequence is 15 residues long. CDR1 and CDR2 (germline): SGHAT, FQNNGV. V gave up 4 bases and J gave up 2 bases, with 12 bases separating them. The CDR3 here is CASSSSGTPYNEQFF. The CDR3 DNA sequence: TGTGCCAGCAGCTCCTCCGGGACTCCCTACAATGAGCAGTTCTTC.

The chain links TRBV7-2 to TRBJ2-6; D is possibly TRBD2 (5 bases). Germline-derived CDR1 and CDR2 are SGHTA and FQGNSA. This CDR3 is built from 15 residues. The V and J ends lost 4 bases and 4 bases respectively, with 11 bases between them. CDR3 sequence reads: CASSWRFNGANVLTF. The CDR3 DNA follows: TGTGCCAGCAGCTGGAGGTTTAACGGGGCCAACGTCCTGACTTTC.

With regard to this clone: Different DNA sequences within this sample yield the same CDR3. This chain connects TRBV29-1 to TRBJ2-2; D gene unclear. Deletions cut 5 bases from V and 2 bases from J, with 6 bases between. CDR3 length: 12 amino acids. Germline V gene lookup returns CDR1 SQVTM and CDR2 ANQGSEA. The CDR3 is CSVSVNTGELFF. The CDR3 DNA sequence: TGCAGCGTTTCAGTAAACACCGGGGAGCTGTTTTTT.

The J gene is TRBJ2-7, the V gene TRBV13; weak D call: TRBD1 (5 bases). The CDR3 extends over 15 amino acids. Per the germline V gene, CDR1 is PRHDT and CDR2 is FYEKMQ (reference sequence). V was pared by 5 bases and J by 2 bases, with 16 bases between. DNA of the CDR3: TGTGCCAGCAGCCCTGACAGAGCTTCGCCCTACGAGCAGTACTTC. Its protein is CASSPDRASPYEQYF.

This chain joins TRBV19 and TRBJ1-1; the D is unclear. The CDR3 extends over 14 amino acids. With 2 bases removed from V and 4 bases from J, the gap between germline ends came to 11 bases. Germline CDR1 and CDR2: LNHDA and SQIVND (reference sequence). The chain's CDR3 is CASSIWAAGTEAFF. CDR3 nucleotide sequence: TGTGCCAGTAGTATATGGGCAGCTGGCACTGAAGCTTTCTTT.

The CDR3 reads CSGTTGTDTQYF. DNA of the CDR3: TGCAGCGGAACGACAGGGACAGATACGCAGTATTTT. This chain uses TRBV29-1 with TRBJ2-3; 7 positions match TRBD1. The CDR3 runs to 12 residues. V lost 7 bases and J lost 3; bases outside the gene matches: 4. CDR1 is SQVTM and CDR2 is ANQGSEA in the germline V gene.

In its sample, this clone was seen once. The chain combines TRBV18 with TRBJ2-3; D possibly corresponds to TRBD2 (5 bases). Trimming took 4 bases from V and 5 from J, leaving 13 bases between them. The CDR3 length is 14 residues. Per the germline V gene, CDR1 is KGHSH and CDR2 is LQKENI. CDR3 coding DNA: TGTGCCAGCTCACTCGACATCAGCGGAGATACGCAGTATTTT. Amino acid sequence: CASSLDISGDTQYF.

The chain carries TRBV2 and TRBJ2-6; D is undetermined. Germline V gene lookup returns CDR1 SNHLY and CDR2 FYNNEI. The CDR3 loop spans 14 amino acids. Deletions cut 10 bases from V and 0 bases from J, with 10 bases between. The DNA of the CDR3 is TGTGCCACCGGGTTCAGCTCTGGGGCCAACGTCCTGACTTTC. This translates into CATGFSSGANVLTF.

V is TRBV27 and J is TRBJ2-3; D unclear. Germline V gives CDR1 MNHEY, CDR2 SMNVEV (reference sequence). The CDR3 is 14 amino acids. Trimming pared 4 bases from V and 5 bases from J, leaving 13 bases between. CDR3 DNA sequence: TGTGCCAGCAGTTCCCCCCTGGTAAGAGATACGCAGTATTTT. Amino acid sequence: CASSSPLVRDTQYF.

This clone has only one observation. The CDR3 DNA follows: TGCAGCGTTGAAAAAGGCCCTGTGGGGAACTACGAGCAGTACTTC. It codes for CSVEKGPVGNYEQYF. The chain employs TRBV29-1 and TRBJ2-7; D remains ambiguous. The CDR3 sequence is 15 residues long. Per germline, CDR1 SQVTM and CDR2 ANQGSEA. V was pared by 2 bases and J by 3 bases, with 17 bases between.

This chain connects TRBV6-5 to TRBJ2-7, with 9 bases aligning to TRBD2. Trimming took 5 bases from V and 2 from J; bases not matched to a gene: 7. From germline, CDR1 is MNHEY and CDR2 SVGAGI. The CDR3 is made up of 15 amino acids. The CDR3 DNA sequence: TGTGCCAGCAGTCCCCGGACTAGCGCACCCTACGAGCAGTACTTC. Amino acid sequence: CASSPRTSAPYEQYF.